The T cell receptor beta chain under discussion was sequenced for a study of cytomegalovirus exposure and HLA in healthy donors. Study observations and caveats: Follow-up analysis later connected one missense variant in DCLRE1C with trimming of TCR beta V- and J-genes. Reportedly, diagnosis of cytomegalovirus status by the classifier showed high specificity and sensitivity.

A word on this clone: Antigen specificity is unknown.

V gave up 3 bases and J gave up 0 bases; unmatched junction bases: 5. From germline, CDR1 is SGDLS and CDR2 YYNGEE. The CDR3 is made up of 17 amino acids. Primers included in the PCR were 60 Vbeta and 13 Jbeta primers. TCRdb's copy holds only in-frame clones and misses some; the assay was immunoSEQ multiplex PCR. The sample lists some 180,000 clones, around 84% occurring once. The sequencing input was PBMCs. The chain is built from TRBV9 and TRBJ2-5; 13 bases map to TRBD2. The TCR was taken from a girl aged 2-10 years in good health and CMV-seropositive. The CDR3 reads CASSGGLAGWYQETQYF. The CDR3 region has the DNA TGTGCCAGCAGCGGGGGACTAGCGGGATGGTACCAAGAGACCCAGTACTTC.